Presented here are 28 T cell receptor beta chains from one specimen sequenced in a study of blood T cell repertoires in COVID-19. TCRdb's copy holds only in-frame clones and misses some; the assay was immunoSEQ multiplex PCR. The table lists some 96,000 clones, just under 85% of them singletons, with roughly 13% in the top ten. Sequenced input: peripheral blood. Receptors originate from a man over 45 with active or convalescent COVID-19.

The chain links TRBV30 to TRBJ1-2; a possible D gene is TRBD1 (6 bases). Germline CDR1 GTSNPN, CDR2 SVGIG (reference sequence). V dropped 0 bases and J dropped 8 bases, with 19 bases sitting between them. The CDR3 covers 15 residues. CDR3 nucleotides: TGTGCCTGGAGTGTACGGTGGGGGCTGGAAGGGGGCTACACCTTC. Its protein product is CAWSVRWGLEGGYTF.

This rearrangement joins TRBV3-1 (or the pseudogene TRBV3-2) to TRBJ2-7; 9 nucleotides align to TRBD2. The CDR3 extends over 15 amino acids. Germline V gene sequence: CDR1 LGHDT, CDR2 YNNKEL (reference sequence). Trimming cost V 0 bases and J 1 base; bases outside gene matches: 1. The CDR3 region is CASSQETSGSYEQYF. For the CDR3, the DNA is TGTGCCAGCAGCCAAGAGACTAGCGGATCCTACGAGCAGTACTTC.

The rearrangement uses TRBV5-1 and TRBJ1-1; the D gene is possibly TRBD1 (6 bases). V was cut by 3 bases and J by 1 base, with 16 bases left in between. The germline V gene encodes CDR1 SGHRS and CDR2 YFSETQ. The CDR3 is 16 amino acids. The CDR3 is CASSSNLLGQNTEAFF. The CDR3 DNA reads as TGCGCCAGCAGCTCAAACTTACTGGGACAGAACACTGAAGCTTTCTTT.

Worth noting for this clone: Compared with germline, one end of the junction differs, possibly owing to a read error. V gene TRBV6-4 combines with J gene TRBJ2-7; D remains ambiguous. This CDR3 spans 10 amino acids. Germline CDR1 is MRHNA and CDR2 is SNTAGT. CDR3 amino acids: CARHTPWRNF. In nucleotides, the CDR3 is TGTGCCAGACATACCCCTTGGCGGAACTTC.

CDR3 DNA: TGTGCCATCAGTGAGGACACTCAGAGGAACACTGAAGCTTTCTTT. It specifies CAISEDTQRNTEAFF. The chain has TRBV10-3 and TRBJ1-1; D not certain. Germline V gene data show CDR1 as ENHRY and CDR2 as SYGVKD. V was clipped by 2 bases and J by 1 base, with 11 bases between them. The CDR3 sequence is 15 residues long.

This clone was seen more than once but under ten times. The rearrangement joins TRBV12-3 or TRBV12-4 to TRBJ1-2; TRBD1 matches 10 bases. The CDR3 has 13 amino acids. V trimming: 6 bases; J trimming: 9 bases; junction bases outside the gene matches: 7. The CDR3 sequence: CASSLRQGARYTF. DNA for the CDR3: TGTGCCAGCAGCCTACGACAGGGGGCTCGCTACACCTTC.

The V and J genes are TRBV5-1 and TRBJ1-3; D remains ambiguous. The germline CDR1 and CDR2 sequences are SGHRS and YFSETQ. The length of the CDR3 is 17 residues. The ends were cut back, 0 bases at V and 0 bases at J, with 13 bases in the middle. This CDR3 is CASSLGPALLSGNTIYF. CDR3 nucleotides: TGCGCCAGCAGCTTGGGACCAGCGCTCCTCTCTGGAAACACCATATATTTT.

The V gene is TRBV13, the J gene TRBJ1-3; D unresolved. The CDR3 loop spans 11 amino acids. Germline V lookup: CDR1 PRHDT, CDR2 FYEKMQ (reference sequence). V lost 5 bases, J lost 3 bases, and 2 bases lay in between. In DNA, the CDR3 is TGTGCCAGCAGCCGTGGAAACACCATATATTTT. Translated: CASSRGNTIYF.

This clone has only one observation. The gene calls are TRBV19 and TRBJ1-4; no firm D call. Germline-derived CDR1 and CDR2 are LNHDA and SQIVND (reference sequence). V lost 7 bases and J 8 bases, leaving 14 bases between the germline ends. The CDR3 is made up of 13 amino acids. In DNA form, the CDR3 reads TGTGCCAGTAATGAAGGCTTGAGGGAAAAACTGTTTTTT. Its protein is CASNEGLREKLFF.

This clone was observed a single time. The chain carries TRBV6-5 and TRBJ2-7; 8 nucleotides line up with TRBD1. J lost 3 bases, V lost 5 bases, and 3 bases had no gene match. CDR3 length: 13 amino acids. CDR1 and CDR2 (germline): MNHEY, SVGAGI. CDR3 nucleotide sequence: TGTGCCAGCAGTCAGGGGACAGGCTACGAGCAGTACTTC. Protein: CASSQGTGYEQYF.

The chain joins TRBV3-1 (or the pseudogene TRBV3-2) to TRBJ2-1; D may be TRBD1 (6 bases). Germline assignment: CDR1 LGHDT and CDR2 YNNKEL (reference sequence). Trimming stripped 1 base from V and 10 bases from J, with 8 bases between. CDR3 size: 12 residues. The chain's CDR3 is CASSQVRGEQFF. CDR3 bases: TGTGCCAGCAGCCAAGTCAGGGGCGAGCAGTTCTTC.

The rearrangement uses TRBV19 and TRBJ2-3; TRBD2 might be the D (5 bases). The CDR3 consists of 17 residues. CDR1 and CDR2 from the germline V gene are LNHDA and SQIVND (reference sequence). V lost 5 bases and J lost 1, with 19 bases in between. The CDR3 reads CASSPRGSGGGTDTQYF. CDR3 coding DNA: TGTGCCAGTAGTCCCCGTGGGAGCGGCGGCGGCACAGATACGCAGTATTTT. Based on the CDR3 plus reference TRBV19 and TRBJ2-3, the full variable domain is DGGITQSPKYLFRKEGQNVTLSCEQNLNHDAMYWYRQDPGQGLRLIYYSQIVNDFQKGDIAEGYSVSREKKESFPLTVTSAQKNPTAFYLCASSPRGSGGGTDTQYFGPGTRLTVL.

The chain is built from TRBV19 and TRBJ1-5; the match to TRBD1 covers 8 bases. Trimming at V came to 8 bases and at J to 0 bases, leaving 3 bases not matched to a gene. This CDR3 is 14 amino acids long. The germline V gene encodes CDR1 LNHDA and CDR2 SQIVND (reference sequence). The chain's CDR3 is CASDRGNSNQPQHF. The CDR3 nucleotides read TGTGCCAGTGACAGGGGAAATAGCAATCAGCCCCAGCATTTT.

The rearrangement links TRBV10-1 to TRBJ2-1; perhaps TRBD1 as D (5 bases). The CDR3 consists of 14 residues. Trimming took 0 bases from V and 9 from J, leaving 12 bases between them. Germline V gives CDR1 WNHNN, CDR2 SYGVQD (reference sequence). CDR3 sequence: CASSESIRGGEQFF. The CDR3 DNA sequence: TGCGCCAGCAGTGAGTCGATTAGGGGCGGTGAGCAGTTCTTC.

The DNA for the CDR3 is TGTGCCAGCAGCCCAACAGGGCCCCTTAGGTTGGCTTTCTTT. Protein: CASSPTGPLRLAFF. V is TRBV12-1 and J is TRBJ1-1; TRBD1 was called by the table and not checked on the DNA. TRBV12-1 represents a pseudogene. The CDR3 length is 14 residues.

The J gene is TRBJ1-4, the V gene TRBV4-1; 8 positions agree with TRBD1. The CDR3 has 16 amino acids. With V trimmed by 0 bases and J by 6 bases, 6 bases remained unmatched. Per the germline V gene, CDR1 is MGHRA and CDR2 is YSYEKL. The CDR3 coding sequence is TGCGCCAGCAGCCAAGATTCCCACAGGGGGTATGAAAAACTGTTTTTT. As protein: CASSQDSHRGYEKLFF.

The chain carries TRBV9 and TRBJ2-4, with no clear D. Germline assignment: CDR1 SGDLS and CDR2 YYNGEE. The CDR3 consists of 15 residues. Deletions cut 0 bases from V and 10 bases from J, with 17 bases between. CDR3 residues: CASSVGLVGPAIQYF. CDR3 in DNA: TGTGCCAGCAGCGTAGGGCTAGTGGGTCCGGCGATTCAGTACTTC.

The chain couples TRBV28 to TRBJ2-7; 9 nucleotides agree with TRBD2. The V and J ends lost 1 base and 2 bases, in that order; junction bases with no gene match: 3. The CDR3 extends over 15 amino acids. Germline lookup yields CDR1 MDHEN and CDR2 SYDVKM. CDR3 loop: CASSLLAGDTYEQYF. The DNA of the CDR3 is TGTGCCAGCAGTTTATTAGCGGGAGATACCTACGAGCAGTACTTC.

J is TRBJ1-5 and V is TRBV4-2; D is uncertain. CDR3 length: 13 amino acids. Germline V gives CDR1 LGHNA, CDR2 YNFKEQ. V was pared by 6 bases and J by 4 bases, with 10 bases between. DNA of the CDR3: TGTGCCAGCAGTTCCGACACAAATCAGCCCCAGCATTTT. It translates to CASSSDTNQPQHF.

The rearrangement links TRBV18 to TRBJ2-5; TRBD2 matches at 11 bases. The CDR3 runs to 16 residues. Germline V gives CDR1 KGHSH, CDR2 LQKENI. Trimming took 3 bases from V and 2 from J; bases not matched to a gene: 5. CDR3 in amino acids: CASSPRIAGGQETQYF. CDR3 nucleotides: TGTGCCAGCTCACCGAGAATAGCGGGAGGGCAAGAGACCCAGTACTTC.

The chain is built from TRBV11-2 and TRBJ2-5; D is unresolved. Germline loops: CDR1 SGHAT, CDR2 FQNNGV. V was pared by 4 bases and J by 0 bases, with 9 bases between. The CDR3 has 14 amino acids. For the CDR3, the DNA is TGTGCCAGCAGCTCCGAGGAGTACCAAGAGACCCAGTACTTC. Amino acid sequence: CASSSEEYQETQYF. Based on the CDR3 plus reference TRBV11-2 and TRBJ2-5, the full variable domain is EAGVAQSPRYKIIEKRQSVAFWCNPISGHATLYWYQQILGQGPKLLIQFQNNGVVDDSQLPKDRFSAERLKGVDSTLKIQPAKLEDSAVYLCASSSEEYQETQYFGPGTRLLVL.

The chain recombines TRBV5-1 with TRBJ2-3, with a possible D match to TRBD1 (5 bases). Germline V gene sequence: CDR1 SGHRS, CDR2 YFSETQ. The CDR3 extends over 16 amino acids. V lost 0 bases, J lost 4 bases, and 15 bases lay in between. The CDR3 bases are TGCGCCAGCAGCTTGGAGGGGCTTTCATACTCAGATACGCAGTATTTT. Amino acids: CASSLEGLSYSDTQYF. The full variable domain, its missing parts supplied by reference TRBV5-1 and TRBJ2-3, is KAGVTQTPRYLIKTRGQQVTLSCSPISGHRSVSWYQQTPGQGLQFLFEYFSETQRNKGNFPGRFSGRQFSNSRSEMNVSTLELGDSALYLCASSLEGLSYSDTQYFGPGTRLTVL.

This clone was observed a handful of times. Other DNA sequences in the sample encode the same CDR3. V and J are TRBV6-1 and TRBJ1-1; 7 bases match TRBD1. The CDR3 contains 13 residues. Germline-derived CDR1 and CDR2 are MNHNS and SASEGT. J gave up 5 bases and V 3 bases, and 3 bases lay outside the gene matches. The CDR3 sequence is CASSETGWTEAFF. The CDR3, as DNA: TGTGCCAGCAGTGAGACAGGGTGGACTGAAGCTTTCTTT.

CDR3 amino acids: CASGIAGVSRDTQYF. CDR3 sequence (DNA): TGTGCCAGTGGAATAGCGGGAGTGAGTAGAGATACGCAGTATTTT. The genes are TRBV19 and TRBJ2-3; 9 bases fit TRBD2. Trimming removed 8 bases from V and 5 bases from J; junction bases left unmatched: 11. Germline V CDR1 and CDR2: LNHDA, SQIVND (reference sequence). CDR3 size: 15 residues.

CDR3 sequence: CASSLFYRDSPLHF. The CDR3 DNA reads TGTGCCAGCAGTTTATTCTACAGGGATTCACCCCTCCACTTT. The gene calls are TRBV28 and TRBJ1-6; a possible D gene is TRBD1 (6 bases). The CDR3 covers 14 residues. Germline-derived CDR1 and CDR2 are MDHEN and SYDVKM. V was pared by 1 base and J by 8 bases, with 9 bases between.

This chain uses TRBV6-4 with TRBJ2-1; 9 bases map to TRBD1. Germline V gene sequence: CDR1 MRHNA, CDR2 SNTAGT. The CDR3 has 14 amino acids. Losses at the gene ends were 6 bases for V and 8 bases for J; bases not matched to a gene: 8. CDR3 DNA sequence: TGTGCCAGCAGCGCCGGGACAGGGAACGATGAGCAGTTCTTC. Protein product: CASSAGTGNDEQFF.

This chain connects TRBV6-5 to TRBJ1-1, with 8 bases matching TRBD1. V lost 0 bases, J lost 4 bases, and 1 base stayed unmatched. CDR3 length equals 14 residues. Germline V lookup: CDR1 MNHEY, CDR2 SVGAGI. The CDR3 reads CASSYSTGGTEAFF. In nucleotides, the CDR3 is TGTGCCAGCAGTTACTCTACAGGGGGCACTGAAGCTTTCTTT.

The V gene is TRBV15, the J gene TRBJ2-1; 10 nucleotides align to TRBD2. From germline, CDR1 is LNHNV and CDR2 YYDKDF (reference sequence). The CDR3 sequence is 16 residues long. V shed 3 bases, J shed 8 bases, and the junction held 10 bases outside the gene matches. DNA for the CDR3: TGTGCCACCAGCAGTGAAGCGGGAGGGCCGATTTATGAGCAGTTCTTC. The encoded protein is CATSSEAGGPIYEQFF.